This paragraph covers one T cell receptor (beta chain) sequence. Its matching antigen is unknown. Per germline, CDR1 MDHEN and CDR2 SYDVKM. This CDR3 spans 15 amino acids. Losses at the gene ends were 5 bases for V and 2 bases for J; bases not matched to a gene: 5. The source of the sample is a study of T cell responses to AZD1222 COVID-19 vaccine. Researchers grouped second doses given at about 4 or about 12 weeks into one pool. The data were produced by immunoSEQ multiplex PCR, yet TCRdb's version contains in-frame clones alone and is incomplete. The sample lists 70,000 to 95,000 clones, over 80% seen once, with around a tenth in the top ten. Findings and limits, study-wide: Spike-spanning, vaccine-associated CD4 TCRs were dominant at 160-218 and 743-854. Sampling that yielded the repertoires occurred only after the peak T cell response. A mostly white British donor set with more females was recruited, and clonal diversity was possibly underestimated.

The rearrangement joins TRBV28 to TRBJ2-7, with TRBD2 identical over 11 bases. This specimen consisted of peripheral blood, obtained 28 days after the second AZD1222 dose. The clonotype comes from an adult who received the AZD1222 COVID-19 vaccine. CDR3 sequence: CASSLGTSGPYEQYF. CDR3 nucleotide sequence: TGTGCCAGCAGTCTCGGGACTAGCGGCCCCTACGAGCAGTACTTC.